This entry concerns a single T cell receptor (beta chain). Its antigen remains unidentified. These data are taken from a study of spatial heterogeneity in lung cancer. Study at large: Each distinct TCR and UMI combination averaged more than ten appearances in raw reads.

Study-level points and caveats: Circulating ubiquitous expanded tumor TCRs were observed more frequently at resection than at follow-up.

Time point noted: sample taken at primary tumor resection. Whole RNA, which was extracted from tumor, nontumor lung tissue or frozen PBMC, was sequenced without any cell sorting. TCRdb reprocessed the 5' RACE reads with MiXCR, giving one entry per CDR3 protein. The data contain about 40,000 distinct CDR3 sequences, 5% to 5.5% of them singletons. With 6 bases removed from V and 10 bases from J, the gap between germline ends came to 21 bases. This CDR3 contains 14 residues. The V gene's germline CDR1 is KGHSH and CDR2 LQKENI. The V gene is TRBV18, the J gene TRBJ1-1; D may be TRBD1 (5 bases). Specimen: PBMCs, collected at surgery. The TCR comes from a female donor with early-stage non-small cell lung cancer. The CDR3 here is CASSYYRDEKGAFF. The DNA of the CDR3 is TGTGCCAGCTCCTACTACCGGGACGAGAAGGGAGCTTTCTTT.